The rows below give T cell receptor beta chains drawn from one sample of a study of blood T cell repertoires in COVID-19. Sequencing used immunoSEQ multiplex PCR; TCRdb keeps in-frame clones, though not all of them. The table records about 190,000 clones, roughly 83% of them present only once. Sample: PBMCs or T cells enriched from blood (not recorded which). These receptors were taken from a young woman who had recovered from COVID-19. The CDR3 runs from the conserved cysteine through the conserved F or W. A D gene is named only where the DNA matches it firmly. Clone size is stated in some rows and not others, as once, few, many or a class when expanded.

d_gene	v_gene	j_gene	abundance	CDR3aa	CDR3nt
-	TRBV7-8	TRBJ1-2	-	CASSSNRAYGYTF	TGTGCCAGCAGTTCGAACAGGGCCTATGGCTACACCTTC
-	TRBV30	TRBJ2-1	few	CAWSMVAEGEQFF	TGTGCCTGGAGTATGGTAGCCGAAGGTGAGCAGTTCTTC
-	TRBV10-3	TRBJ1-5	-	CAISESMGGAGAQHF	TGTGCCATCAGTGAGTCGATGGGGGGGGCTGGGGCCCAGCATTTT
-	TRBV2	TRBJ1-1	-	CASSAFRGNTEAFF	TGTGCCAGCAGTGCTTTCAGGGGGAACACTGAAGCTTTCTTT
-	TRBV2	TRBJ1-5	-	CASRARTILQIGNQPQHF	TGTGCCAGCAGGGCCCGGACTATCCTTCAAATCGGCAATCAGCCCCAGCATTTT
-	TRBV24-1	TRBJ2-1	-	CATGGDRTYNEQFF	TGTGCCACCGGCGGAGACAGGACCTACAATGAGCAGTTCTTC
-	TRBV5-1	TRBJ2-2	-	CASSLGPGRNTGELFF	TGCGCCAGCAGCTTGGGGCCGGGAAGGAACACCGGGGAGCTGTTTTTT
TRBD1	TRBV19	TRBJ2-2	once	CASSIGFRRDRNTGELFF	TGTGCCAGTAGTATCGGTTTTAGACGGGACAGAAACACCGGGGAGCTGTTTTTT
TRBD2	TRBV5-5	TRBJ2-3	once	CASSLRRLAGGLDTQYF	TGTGCCAGCAGCTTGCGGCGTCTAGCGGGGGGTTTAGATACGCAGTATTTT
-	TRBV15	TRBJ1-6	few	CATSFVQGSTPLHF	TGTGCCACCAGCTTTGTCCAGGGAAGCACACCCCTCCACTTT
-	TRBV11-2	TRBJ1-5	few	CASSLDPRGAANSNQPQHF	TGTGCCAGCAGCTTAGATCCGCGGGGGGCGGCTAATAGCAATCAGCCCCAGCATTTT
TRBD1	TRBV7-3	TRBJ1-4	-	CASSFWIQGATNEKLFF	TGTGCCAGCAGCTTTTGGATACAGGGGGCGACTAATGAAAAACTGTTTTTT
TRBD1	TRBV9	TRBJ1-1	-	CASSREGAVNTEAFF	TGTGCCAGCAGCCGCGAGGGGGCAGTGAACACTGAAGCTTTCTTT
-	TRBV6-5	TRBJ2-2	once	CASSTGTSGELFF	TGTGCCAGCAGTACGGGGACAAGTGGGGAGCTGTTTTTT
-	TRBV28	TRBJ1-2	once	CASSLFDQFYGYTF	TGTGCCAGCAGTTTATTCGATCAGTTCTATGGCTACACCTTC
-	TRBV18	TRBJ1-1	-	CASSPLIKGQMNTEAFF	TGTGCCAGCTCACCGTTAATAAAAGGACAGATGAACACTGAAGCTTTCTTT
TRBD1	TRBV2	TRBJ1-2	-	CASSGPGQGLVGYTF	TGTGCCAGCAGTGGACCGGGACAGGGTTTAGTTGGCTACACCTTC
-	TRBV19	TRBJ2-5	-	CASTGVARETQYF	TGTGCCAGTACTGGAGTAGCGAGAGAGACCCAGTACTTC
TRBD1	TRBV5-1	TRBJ2-1	-	CASSSAGQGFGEQFF	TGCGCCAGCAGCTCTGCGGGACAGGGGTTCGGTGAGCAGTTCTTC
-	TRBV9	TRBJ2-5	once	CASSAGFGSGETQYF	TGTGCCAGCAGCGCCGGTTTCGGGAGCGGAGAGACCCAGTACTTC
TRBD2	TRBV7-8	TRBJ2-7	-	CASSLAPGTSGVQHNYEQYF	TGTGCCAGCAGCTTAGCGCCCGGGACTAGCGGAGTCCAACACAACTACGAGCAGTACTTC
-	TRBV9	TRBJ1-6	-	CASSVMADNSPLHF	TGTGCCAGCAGCGTAATGGCAGATAATTCACCCCTCCACTTT
-	TRBV5-4	TRBJ1-1	-	CASSLVGGYGNTEAFF	TGTGCCAGCAGCTTGGTGGGGGGGTATGGGAACACTGAAGCTTTCTTT
-	TRBV2	TRBJ2-7	many	CASQRVGSIEQYF	TGTGCCAGCCAGCGGGTGGGATCGATCGAGCAGTACTTC
-	TRBV3-1/TRBV3-2	TRBJ2-1	-	CASSQDVSEQFF	TGTGCCAGCAGCCAAGATGTGAGTGAGCAGTTCTTC
TRBD2	TRBV5-1	TRBJ2-7	-	CASSFTSGSYEQYF	TGCGCCAGCAGCTTTACTAGCGGTTCCTACGAGCAGTACTTC
-	TRBV28	TRBJ1-3	-	CASSSLGGSSGNTIYF	TGTGCCAGCAGTTCGCTGGGGGGGTCCTCTGGAAACACCATATATTTT
TRBD1	TRBV7-2	TRBJ1-5	once	CASSSQGSGNQPQHF	TGTGCCAGCAGCTCACAGGGGAGTGGCAATCAGCCCCAGCATTTT
-	TRBV6-5	TRBJ1-1	-	CASWQGSNTEAFF	TGTGCCAGCTGGCAGGGGTCGAACACTGAAGCTTTCTTT
-	TRBV3-1/TRBV3-2	TRBJ1-1	-	CASSQVSPLLLNTEAFF	TGTGCCAGCAGCCAAGTAAGTCCCTTACTTTTGAACACTGAAGCTTTCTTT
-	TRBV3-1/TRBV3-2	TRBJ2-3	-	CASSQDLRGGDTQYF	TGTGCCAGCAGCCAAGATCTCAGGGGAGGGGATACGCAGTATTTT
TRBD2	TRBV9	TRBJ2-7	-	CASSPRLAGGLYEQYF	TGTGCCAGCAGCCCTCGACTAGCGGGAGGGTTATACGAGCAGTACTTC
TRBD2	TRBV14	TRBJ2-1	-	CASSQPILAGAYNEQFF	TGTGCCAGCAGCCAACCTATTCTAGCGGGGGCCTACAATGAGCAGTTCTTC
TRBD1	TRBV27	TRBJ1-6	-	CASSLDRVPSPLHF	TGTGCCAGCAGTCTCGACAGGGTTCCTTCACCCCTCCACTTT
TRBD2	TRBV3-1/TRBV3-2	TRBJ2-2	-	CASSQGQRGTGELFF	TGTGCCAGCAGCCAAGGGCAGCGGGGCACCGGGGAGCTGTTTTTT
-	TRBV12-5	TRBJ1-1	-	CASGLRNGAEAFF	TGTGCTAGTGGTTTGCGTAACGGGGCTGAAGCTTTCTTT
-	TRBV28	TRBJ2-1	-	CASSPLPEGYNEQFF	TGTGCCAGCAGTCCTCTCCCTGAGGGCTACAATGAGCAGTTCTTC
-	TRBV5-8	TRBJ1-5	-	CASSLVEFQGQPQHF	TGTGCCAGCAGCTTGGTGGAGTTCCAGGGCCAGCCCCAGCATTTT
-	TRBV30	TRBJ2-7	-	CAWSRQVYEQYF	TGTGCCTGGAGTCGACAGGTTTACGAGCAGTACTTC
-	TRBV30	TRBJ1-3	few	CAWRRPSSSGNTIYF	TGTGCCTGGAGAAGGCCTAGCAGCTCTGGAAACACCATATATTTT
TRBD1	TRBV15	TRBJ1-4	-	CATSRDRAPGTGDEKLFF	TGTGCCACCAGCAGAGATAGGGCCCCCGGGACAGGGGATGAAAAACTGTTTTTT
TRBD1	TRBV27	TRBJ2-4	-	CASTGTGETKNIQYF	TGTGCCAGCACCGGGACAGGGGAAACCAAAAACATTCAGTACTTC